What follows describes a single TCR beta chain. Its target is not known. The entry originates in a study of shared clonotypes between healthy human individuals. Study results and caveats: At large depth, rarefaction still showed sorted-subset sequencing to be incomplete. Estimated clonotype richness was generally higher in naive than memory subsets. Sharing across four donors was highest in naive CD4 (around 5%) and lowest in memory CD8 (0.4%).

The repertoire was sequenced with immunoSEQ multiplex PCR; TCRdb's copy has only in-frame clones and lacks some. The sample consists of millions of clones, roughly 94% of them appearing once. CD8 cells regarded as naive lacked CD45RO, were positively chosen for CCR7, and omitted terminally differentiated effector memory CD45RA+ cells. Sample: naive CD8+ T cells sorted from blood. The TCR sequence derives from a man aged 18 to 30 in good health.

CDR3 in DNA: TGCGCCAGCAGTGAGTTCTTGGGGGTTCAATCCTACGAGCAGTACTTC. Protein product: CASSEFLGVQSYEQYF. The chain joins TRBV10-2 to TRBJ2-7; D might be TRBD1 or TRBD2, each matching 5 bases. Germline loops: CDR1 WSHSY, CDR2 SAAADI. V was pared by 1 base and J by 1 base, with 14 bases between. This CDR3 is 16 amino acids long.